This TCR beta chain emerged from a study of blood T cell repertoires in COVID-19. Background on the study: COVID-19 samples from acute and convalescent phases originated in the United States, Italy and Spain. PBMCs, B-cell-depleted T cells, or T cells provided the cDNA or gDNA that made up the material.

In the original analysis: Estimates of nucleated cell counts were drawn from the amplification of reference gene primers. The assay was immunoSEQ multiplex PCR, and TCRdb's table has in-frame clones only and misses some. D and trimming were read from the DNA, whereas the V and J calls and clone size are those reported in that table. Altogether under 300,000 clones are present, 80% to 90% being singletons, with the ten largest covering under 6.5%. Material for sequencing was peripheral blood. The clonotype was recovered from a man aged 60 to 69 with acute or convalescent COVID-19.

In DNA form, the CDR3 reads TGTGCCAGCCCCCCTAGCGGGAGACCATACAATGAGCAGTTCTTC. Amino acids: CASPPSGRPYNEQFF. The rearrangement links TRBV28 to TRBJ2-1; 10 bases are shared with TRBD2. The J segment lost 4 bases and the V segment lost 8 bases, leaving 8 bases of the junction unmatched. The CDR3 is 15 residues long. Germline values: CDR1 MDHEN, CDR2 SYDVKM.